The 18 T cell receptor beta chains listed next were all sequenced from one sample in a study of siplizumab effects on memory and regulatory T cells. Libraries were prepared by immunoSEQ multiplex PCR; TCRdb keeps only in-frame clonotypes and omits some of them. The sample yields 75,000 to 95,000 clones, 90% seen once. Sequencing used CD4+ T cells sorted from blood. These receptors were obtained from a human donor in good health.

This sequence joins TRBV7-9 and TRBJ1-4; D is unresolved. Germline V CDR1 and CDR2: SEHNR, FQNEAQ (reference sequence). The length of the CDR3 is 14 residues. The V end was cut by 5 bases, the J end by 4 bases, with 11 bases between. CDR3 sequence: CASSPPRINEKLFF. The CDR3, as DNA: TGTGCCAGCAGCCCCCCCCGGATTAATGAAAAACTGTTTTTT.

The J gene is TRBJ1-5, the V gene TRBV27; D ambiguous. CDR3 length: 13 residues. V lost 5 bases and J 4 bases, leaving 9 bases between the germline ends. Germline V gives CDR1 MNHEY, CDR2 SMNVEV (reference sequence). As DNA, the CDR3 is TGTGCCAGCAGTCCGAGGAAGAATCAGCCCCAGCATTTT. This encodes CASSPRKNQPQHF.

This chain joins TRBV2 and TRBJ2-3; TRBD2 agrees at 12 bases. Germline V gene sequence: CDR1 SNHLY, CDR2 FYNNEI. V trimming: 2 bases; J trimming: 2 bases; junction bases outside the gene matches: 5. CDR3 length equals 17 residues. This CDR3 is CASSETLAGGYTDTQYF. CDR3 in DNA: TGTGCCAGCAGTGAAACTCTAGCGGGAGGGTACACAGATACGCAGTATTTT.

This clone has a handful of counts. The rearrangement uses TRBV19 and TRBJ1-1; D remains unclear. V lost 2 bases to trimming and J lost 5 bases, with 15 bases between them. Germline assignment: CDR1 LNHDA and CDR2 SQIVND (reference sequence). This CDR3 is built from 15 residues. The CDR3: CASSIIPGLETEAFF. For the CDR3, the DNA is TGTGCCAGTAGTATAATTCCGGGATTAGAGACTGAAGCTTTCTTT.

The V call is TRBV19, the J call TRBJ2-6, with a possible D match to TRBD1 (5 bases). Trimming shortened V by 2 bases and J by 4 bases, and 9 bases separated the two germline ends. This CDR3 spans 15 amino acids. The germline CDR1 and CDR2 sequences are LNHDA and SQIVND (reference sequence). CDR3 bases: TGTGCCAGTAGTATATCGGACACAGGGGCCAACGTCCTGACTTTC. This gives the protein CASSISDTGANVLTF.

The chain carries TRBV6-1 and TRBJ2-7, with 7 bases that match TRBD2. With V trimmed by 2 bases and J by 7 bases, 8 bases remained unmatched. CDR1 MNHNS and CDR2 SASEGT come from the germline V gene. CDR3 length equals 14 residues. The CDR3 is CASSEWVPGGEQYF. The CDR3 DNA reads TGTGCCAGCAGTGAATGGGTCCCCGGGGGGGAGCAGTACTTC.

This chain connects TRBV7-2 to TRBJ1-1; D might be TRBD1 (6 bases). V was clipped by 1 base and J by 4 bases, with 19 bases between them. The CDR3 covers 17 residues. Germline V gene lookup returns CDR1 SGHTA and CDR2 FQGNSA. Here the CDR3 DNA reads TGTGCCAGCAGCTTAGGAGGCTGGAGCGTAGGGGGCACTGAAGCTTTCTTT. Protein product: CASSLGGWSVGGTEAFF. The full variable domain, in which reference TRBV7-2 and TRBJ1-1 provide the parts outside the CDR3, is GAGVSQSPSNKVTEKGKDVELRCDPISGHTALYWYRQSLGQGLEFLIYFQGNSAPDKSGLPSDRFSAERTGGSVSTLTIQRTQQEDSAVYLCASSLGGWSVGGTEAFFGQGTRLTVV.

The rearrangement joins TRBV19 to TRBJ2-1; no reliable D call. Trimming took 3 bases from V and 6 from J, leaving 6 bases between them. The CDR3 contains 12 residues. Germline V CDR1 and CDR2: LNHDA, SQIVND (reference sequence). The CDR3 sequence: CASSILGNEQFF. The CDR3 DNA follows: TGTGCCAGTAGTATCCTAGGCAATGAGCAGTTCTTC.

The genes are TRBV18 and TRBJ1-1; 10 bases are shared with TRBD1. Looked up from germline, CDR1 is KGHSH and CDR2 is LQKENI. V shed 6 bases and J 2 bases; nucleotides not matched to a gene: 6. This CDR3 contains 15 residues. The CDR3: CASSLGQGGNTEAFF. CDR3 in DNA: TGTGCCAGCTCCCTTGGACAGGGGGGAAACACTGAAGCTTTCTTT. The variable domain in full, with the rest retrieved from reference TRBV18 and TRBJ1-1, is NAGVMQNPRHLVRRRGQEARLRCSPMKGHSHVYWYRQLPEEGLKFMVYLQKENIIDESGMPKERFSAEFPKEGPSILRIQQVVRGDSAAYFCASSLGQGGNTEAFFGQGTRLTVV.

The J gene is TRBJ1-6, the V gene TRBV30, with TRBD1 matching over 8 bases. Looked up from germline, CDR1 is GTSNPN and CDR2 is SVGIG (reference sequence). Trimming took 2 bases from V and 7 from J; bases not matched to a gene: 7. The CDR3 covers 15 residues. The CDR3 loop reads CAWSIDRGYNSPLHF. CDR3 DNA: TGTGCCTGGAGTATCGACAGGGGTTACAATTCACCCCTCCACTTT.

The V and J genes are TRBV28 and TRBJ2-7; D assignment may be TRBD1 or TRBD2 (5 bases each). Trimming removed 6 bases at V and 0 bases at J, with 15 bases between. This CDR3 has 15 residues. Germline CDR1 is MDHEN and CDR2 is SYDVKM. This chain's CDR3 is CASRKTGTGSYEQYF. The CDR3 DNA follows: TGTGCCAGCAGAAAAACCGGGACGGGCTCCTACGAGCAGTACTTC.

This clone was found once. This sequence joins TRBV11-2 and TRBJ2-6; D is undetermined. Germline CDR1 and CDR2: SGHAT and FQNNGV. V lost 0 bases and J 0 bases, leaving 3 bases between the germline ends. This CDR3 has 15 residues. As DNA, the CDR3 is TGTGCCAGCAGCTTAGACATCTCTGGGGCCAACGTCCTGACTTTC. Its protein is CASSLDISGANVLTF. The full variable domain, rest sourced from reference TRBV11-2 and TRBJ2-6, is EAGVAQSPRYKIIEKRQSVAFWCNPISGHATLYWYQQILGQGPKLLIQFQNNGVVDDSQLPKDRFSAERLKGVDSTLKIQPAKLEDSAVYLCASSLDISGANVLTFGAGSRLTVL.

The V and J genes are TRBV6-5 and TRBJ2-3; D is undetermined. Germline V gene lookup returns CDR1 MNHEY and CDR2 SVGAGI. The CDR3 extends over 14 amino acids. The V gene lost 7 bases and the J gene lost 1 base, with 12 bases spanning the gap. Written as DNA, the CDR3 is TGTGCCAGCACTTCCGCATGGGGCACAGATACGCAGTATTTT. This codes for CASTSAWGTDTQYF.

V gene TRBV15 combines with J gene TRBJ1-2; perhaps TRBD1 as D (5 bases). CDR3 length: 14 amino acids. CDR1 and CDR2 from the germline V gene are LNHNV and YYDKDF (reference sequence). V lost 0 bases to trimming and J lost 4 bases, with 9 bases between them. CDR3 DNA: TGTGCCACCAGCAGAGACGGGGGTTCCTATGGCTACACCTTC. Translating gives CATSRDGGSYGYTF.

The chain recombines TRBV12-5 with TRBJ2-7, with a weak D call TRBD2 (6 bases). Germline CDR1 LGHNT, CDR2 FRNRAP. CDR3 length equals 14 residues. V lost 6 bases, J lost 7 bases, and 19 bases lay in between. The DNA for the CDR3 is TGTGCTAGTGGGAGGGGACCGGGAGTCGGGGAGCAGTACTTC. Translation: CASGRGPGVGEQYF.

The CDR3 loop reads CASSPGQGANHEQYF. CDR3 DNA sequence: TGCGCCAGCAGCCCGGGACAGGGTGCGAACCACGAGCAGTACTTC. The chain recombines TRBV5-1 with TRBJ2-7; 9 bases are shared with TRBD1. The V segment lost 4 bases and the J segment 5 bases; nucleotides outside the gene matches: 10. The CDR3 runs to 15 residues. CDR1 and CDR2 from the germline V gene are SGHRS and YFSETQ.

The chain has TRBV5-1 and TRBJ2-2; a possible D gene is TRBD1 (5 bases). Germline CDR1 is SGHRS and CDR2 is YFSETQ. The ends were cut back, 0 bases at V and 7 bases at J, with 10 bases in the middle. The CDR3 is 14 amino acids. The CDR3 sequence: CASSLVRAVGELFF. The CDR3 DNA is TGCGCCAGCAGCTTGGTCAGGGCGGTCGGGGAGCTGTTTTTT.

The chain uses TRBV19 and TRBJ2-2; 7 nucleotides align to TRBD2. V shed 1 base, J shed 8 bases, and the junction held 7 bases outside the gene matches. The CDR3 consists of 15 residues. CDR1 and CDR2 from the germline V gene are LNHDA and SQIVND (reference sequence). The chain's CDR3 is CASSIGGSGRGELFF. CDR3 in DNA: TGTGCCAGTAGTATAGGAGGCTCCGGGAGGGGGGAGCTGTTTTTT.